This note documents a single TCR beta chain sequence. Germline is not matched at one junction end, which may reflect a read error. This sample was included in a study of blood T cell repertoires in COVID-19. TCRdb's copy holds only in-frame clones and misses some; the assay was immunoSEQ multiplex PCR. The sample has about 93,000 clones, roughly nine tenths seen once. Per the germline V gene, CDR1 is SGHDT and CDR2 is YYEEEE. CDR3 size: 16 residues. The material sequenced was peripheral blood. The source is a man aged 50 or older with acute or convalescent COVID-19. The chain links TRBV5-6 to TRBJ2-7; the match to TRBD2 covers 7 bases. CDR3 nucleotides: TGTGCCCGCAGCTTGGGGGGAGGGGAGGTCTCCTACGAGCAGTACTTC. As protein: CARSLGGGEVSYEQYF.